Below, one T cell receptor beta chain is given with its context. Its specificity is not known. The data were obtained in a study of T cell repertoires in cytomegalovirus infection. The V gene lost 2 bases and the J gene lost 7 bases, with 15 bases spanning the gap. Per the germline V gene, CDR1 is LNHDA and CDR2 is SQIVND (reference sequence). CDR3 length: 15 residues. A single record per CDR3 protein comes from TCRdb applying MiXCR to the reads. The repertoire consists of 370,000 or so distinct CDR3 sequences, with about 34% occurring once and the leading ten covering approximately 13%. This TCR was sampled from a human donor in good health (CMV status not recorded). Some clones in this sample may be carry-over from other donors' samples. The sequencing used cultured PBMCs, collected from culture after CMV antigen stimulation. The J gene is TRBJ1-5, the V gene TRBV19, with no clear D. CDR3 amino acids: CASSITVGQPQPQHF. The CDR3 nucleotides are TGTGCCAGTAGTATAACGGTTGGGCAGCCCCAGCCCCAGCATTTT. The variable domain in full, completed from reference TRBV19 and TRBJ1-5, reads DGGITQSPKYLFRKEGQNVTLSCEQNLNHDAMYWYRQDPGQGLRLIYYSQIVNDFQKGDIAEGYSVSREKKESFPLTVTSAQKNPTAFYLCASSITVGQPQPQHFGDGTRLSIL.